A single sample gave rise to the 25 T cell receptor beta chains below, sequenced in a study of blood T cell repertoires in COVID-19. Sequenced by immunoSEQ multiplex PCR; TCRdb stores in-frame clones only, minus some. Of 120,000 or so clones listed, around nine tenths are singletons. The specimen sequenced was peripheral blood. Every receptor here comes from a human donor in a cohort sampled during active COVID-19.

V gene TRBV7-9 combines with J gene TRBJ1-3, with 9 bases aligning to TRBD1. This CDR3 is built from 19 residues. Germline V lookup: CDR1 SEHNR, CDR2 FQNEAQ (reference sequence). Germline trimming cut 2 bases from V and 5 bases from J; bases unmatched to any gene: 16. As DNA, the CDR3 is TGTGCCAGCAGCTTATTCCTCCGGGACAGGGCACAGGAACGAAACACCATATATTTT. Encoded protein: CASSLFLRDRAQERNTIYF.

This clone occurred once. The rearrangement links TRBV7-9 to TRBJ1-2; 10 nucleotides agree with TRBD1. This CDR3 has 15 residues. Trimming removed 5 bases from V and 3 bases from J; junction bases left unmatched: 6. Germline-derived CDR1 and CDR2 are SEHNR and FQNEAQ (reference sequence). The CDR3 spells CASSLTGGEDYGYTF. CDR3 bases: TGTGCCAGCAGCCTGACAGGGGGCGAGGACTATGGCTACACCTTC.

The chain links TRBV7-9 to TRBJ1-1, with D uncertain. Deletions cut 5 bases from V and 1 base from J, with 14 bases between. CDR3 length: 15 amino acids. The germline CDR1 and CDR2 sequences are SEHNR and FQNEAQ (reference sequence). In DNA, the CDR3 is TGTGCCAGCAGCCTCTCGTATGGGCAGAACACTGAAGCTTTCTTT. It encodes CASSLSYGQNTEAFF.

The gene calls are TRBV29-1 and TRBJ1-2; 7 nucleotides line up with TRBD1. The germline V gene encodes CDR1 SQVTM and CDR2 ANQGSEA. CDR3 length: 11 amino acids. J gave up 7 bases and V 5 bases, and 4 bases lay outside the gene matches. The CDR3: CSVSPGGGYTF. The CDR3 DNA reads TGCAGCGTTTCGCCAGGGGGTGGCTACACCTTC.

The rearrangement uses TRBV5-4 and TRBJ2-1, with a weak D call TRBD2 (6 bases). This CDR3 region has 16 residues. V lost 3 bases and J lost 1, with 14 bases in between. CDR1 is SGHNT and CDR2 is YYREEE in the germline V gene (reference sequence). The CDR3: CASSSDYGISYNEQFF. The CDR3 nucleotides read TGTGCCAGCAGCTCGGACTATGGGATTTCCTACAATGAGCAGTTCTTC. Complete variable domain (other parts from reference TRBV5-4 and TRBJ2-1): ETGVTQSPTHLIKTRGQQVTLRCSSQSGHNTVSWYQQALGQGPQFIFQYYREEENGRGNFPPRFSGLQFPNYSSELNVNALELDDSALYLCASSSDYGISYNEQFFGPGTRLTVL.

This clone was recorded once. The chain joins TRBV20-1 to TRBJ2-3; D uncertain. This CDR3 has 12 residues. Trimming took off 3 bases at V and 6 bases at J, with 10 bases between the two ends. Germline CDR1 and CDR2: DFQATT and SNEGSKA (reference sequence). CDR3: CSASLAWDTQYF. The DNA for the CDR3 is TGCAGTGCTAGTTTAGCCTGGGATACGCAGTATTTT.

The chain uses TRBV5-5 and TRBJ2-7, with TRBD1 matching over 7 bases. Germline values: CDR1 SGHKS, CDR2 YYEKEE (reference sequence). Unmatched junction bases numbered 7, after V lost 5 bases and J lost 2 bases. The CDR3 extends over 14 amino acids. In DNA, the CDR3 is TGTGCCAGCAGATTAGGGGACAGCGCCTACGAGCAGTACTTC. Protein sequence: CASRLGDSAYEQYF.

J is TRBJ1-5 and V is TRBV30; possible D gene TRBD1, 6 bases. V was pared by 2 bases and J by 4 bases, with 6 bases between. The CDR3 spans 12 residues. The V gene's germline CDR1 is GTSNPN and CDR2 SVGIG (reference sequence). CDR3 DNA: TGTGCCTGGAGTAGGGGGAATCAGCCCCAGCATTTT. Translating it yields CAWSRGNQPQHF.

This clone has a handful of counts. The genes are TRBV4-1 and TRBJ1-5, with 10 positions matching TRBD1. This CDR3 region has 15 residues. The germline gives CDR1 MGHRA, CDR2 YSYEKL. V shed 5 bases and J 8 bases; nucleotides not matched to a gene: 9. CDR3 DNA sequence: TGCGCCAGCAGCAAATGGGACAGGGGAGGAGAGCCCCAGCATTTT. Amino acid sequence: CASSKWDRGGEPQHF.

This chain uses TRBV13 with TRBJ2-7; no firm D call. This CDR3 contains 14 residues. CDR1 is PRHDT and CDR2 is FYEKMQ in the germline V gene (reference sequence). Trimming stripped 2 bases from V and 3 bases from J, with 11 bases between. The CDR3 loop is CASSLSGTDYEQYF. CDR3 DNA: TGTGCCAGCAGCTTATCCGGTACCGACTACGAGCAGTACTTC.

The chain recombines TRBV7-9 with TRBJ2-7, with 12 bases fitting TRBD2. The CDR3 covers 16 residues. V gave up 5 bases and J gave up 0 bases; unmatched junction bases: 5. The germline gives CDR1 SEHNR, CDR2 FQNEAQ (reference sequence). The CDR3 is CASSRTSGKSSYEQYF. The CDR3 region has the DNA TGTGCCAGCAGCCGGACTAGCGGGAAGAGCTCCTACGAGCAGTACTTC.

At least ten counts were recorded for this clone. The chain links TRBV27 to TRBJ2-7; 11 positions match TRBD2. The ends lost 0 bases at V and 3 bases at J; junction bases unmatched: 1. The germline gives CDR1 MNHEY, CDR2 SMNVEV (reference sequence). This CDR3 spans 15 amino acids. The CDR3 is CASSLSTSGDYEQYF. CDR3 nucleotide sequence: TGTGCCAGCAGTTTATCGACTAGCGGGGACTACGAGCAGTACTTC.

CDR3 sequence reads: CASSQWADQPQHF. As DNA, the CDR3 is TGTGCCAGCAGCCAATGGGCCGATCAGCCCCAGCATTTT. The V call is TRBV16, the J call TRBJ1-5; D remains unclear. Trimming took off 1 base at V and 5 bases at J, with 6 bases between the two ends. The CDR3 runs 13 residues. Per germline, CDR1 KGHSY and CDR2 FQNENV.

This chain connects TRBV5-1 to TRBJ2-1; 9 bases map to TRBD2. The CDR3 is made up of 16 amino acids. Unmatched junction bases numbered 6, after V lost 5 bases and J lost 0 bases. Per the germline V gene, CDR1 is SGHRS and CDR2 is YFSETQ. CDR3 region: CASRASGKSSYNEQFF. The CDR3, as DNA: TGCGCCAGCAGAGCTAGCGGGAAGAGCTCCTACAATGAGCAGTTCTTC.

V usage is TRBV19 and J usage is TRBJ2-7, with 8 positions matching TRBD1. Germline CDR1 is LNHDA and CDR2 is SQIVND (reference sequence). The V segment lost 6 bases and the J segment 5 bases; nucleotides outside the gene matches: 9. The CDR3 is made up of 14 amino acids. The CDR3 DNA sequence: TGTGCCAGTAGCCTAGGACAGGGACCTGACGAGCAGTACTTC. This translates into CASSLGQGPDEQYF.

CDR3 sequence reads: CASSLLGRENTGELFF. CDR3 coding DNA: TGTGCCAGCAGCTTACTCGGGAGGGAGAACACCGGGGAGCTGTTTTTT. The chain joins TRBV7-9 to TRBJ2-2, with 8 bases fitting TRBD2. Trimming removed 2 bases from V and 1 base from J; junction bases left unmatched: 3. Germline lookup yields CDR1 SEHNR and CDR2 FQNEAQ (reference sequence). CDR3 length: 16 residues.

V usage is TRBV27 and J usage is TRBJ1-5; 8 bases match TRBD1. The CDR3 has 14 residues. The V segment lost 2 bases and the J segment 7 bases; nucleotides outside the gene matches: 4. The V gene's germline CDR1 is MNHEY and CDR2 SMNVEV (reference sequence). The CDR3: CASSLQGARQPQHF. For the CDR3, the DNA is TGTGCCAGCAGTTTACAGGGGGCGAGACAGCCCCAGCATTTT.

The chain recombines TRBV18 with TRBJ2-1; TRBD2 aligns across 11 bases. The V gene's germline CDR1 is KGHSH and CDR2 LQKENI. V shed 6 bases, J shed 7 bases, and the junction held 8 bases outside the gene matches. The CDR3 contains 15 residues. CDR3 nucleotide sequence: TGTGCCAGCTCGGAACTAGCGGGAGTAAGGAATGAGCAGTTCTTC. It codes for CASSELAGVRNEQFF. Looking up the rest from reference TRBV18 and TRBJ2-1 gives the full variable domain: NAGVMQNPRHLVRRRGQEARLRCSPMKGHSHVYWYRQLPEEGLKFMVYLQKENIIDESGMPKERFSAEFPKEGPSILRIQQVVRGDSAAYFCASSELAGVRNEQFFGPGTRLTVL.

The count of this clone is one. This chain connects TRBV2 to TRBJ2-3; 9 bases fit TRBD1. The CDR3 length is 15 residues. V lost 9 bases, J lost 1 base, and 8 bases stayed unmatched. The germline V gene encodes CDR1 SNHLY and CDR2 FYNNEI. The CDR3 region is CASSGTGPRTDTQYF. CDR3 in DNA: TGTGCCAGTTCCGGGACAGGGCCGCGCACAGATACGCAGTATTTT.

The chain carries TRBV2 and TRBJ2-5; 10 nucleotides match TRBD2. V was clipped by 5 bases and J by 3 bases; unmatched bases: 6. CDR1 and CDR2 (germline): SNHLY, FYNNEI. The CDR3 totals 15 residues. The CDR3, as DNA: TGTGCCAGCAGTCCTACTAGCGGGACGGAAGAGACCCAGTACTTC. Protein product: CASSPTSGTEETQYF.

The chain recombines TRBV7-9 with TRBJ1-1; possible D gene TRBD1, 6 bases. Germline CDR1 and CDR2: SEHNR and FQNEAQ (reference sequence). CDR3 size: 14 residues. V lost 1 base and J lost 7, with 13 bases in between. The CDR3 sequence is CASSLETGELEAFF. In nucleotides, the CDR3 is TGTGCCAGCAGCTTAGAGACAGGCGAGCTTGAAGCTTTCTTT.

The chain joins TRBV19 to TRBJ2-7; TRBD2 agrees at 7 bases. The CDR3 totals 13 residues. From germline, CDR1 is LNHDA and CDR2 SQIVND (reference sequence). The V segment lost 1 base and the J segment 4 bases; nucleotides outside the gene matches: 1. CDR3 loop: CASSIGGGYEQYF. The DNA of the CDR3 is TGTGCCAGTAGTATAGGGGGAGGGTACGAGCAGTACTTC.

This chain connects TRBV29-1 to TRBJ2-1; 9 bases line up with TRBD1. The ends lost 1 base at V and 4 bases at J; junction bases unmatched: 11. This CDR3 has 17 amino acids. Germline V gene data show CDR1 as SQVTM and CDR2 as ANQGSEA. The CDR3 DNA sequence: TGCAGCGTTGAAGCCATACAGGGGGCGGGTGGATACAATGAGCAGTTCTTC. Its protein is CSVEAIQGAGGYNEQFF.

The table lists this clone with a count of one. CDR3 nucleotides: TGTGCCAGCAAACAGGGGTCTCAGCCCCAGCATTTT. Translating it yields CASKQGSQPQHF. The chain couples TRBV12-3 or TRBV12-4 to TRBJ1-5, with TRBD1 identical over 7 bases. Germline trimming cut 7 bases from V and 6 bases from J; bases unmatched to any gene: 3. The CDR3 runs to 12 residues.

This clone is a singleton in its sample. For the CDR3, the DNA is TGTGCCAGCAGTTTAACCGGGACAGGGGATGAAAAACTGTTTTTT. This gives the protein CASSLTGTGDEKLFF. The genes are TRBV28 and TRBJ1-4, with 10 nucleotides matching TRBD1. The V and J ends lost 2 bases and 6 bases, in that order; junction bases with no gene match: 3. CDR3 length: 15 amino acids. Germline V gene data show CDR1 as MDHEN and CDR2 as SYDVKM.